These 13 T cell receptor beta chains were all obtained from the same sample, sequenced in a study of CXCR3-negative and CXCR3-positive naive CD8 T cells (dated by TCRdb to between 2018 and 2020). The sequencing machine was a NextSeq 550. The Human TCR Profiling Kit (MiLaboratory) was used to prepare UMI-labeled 5' RACE TRB cDNA libraries. Reads reprocessed by TCRdb are summarized as one entry per CDR3 protein sequence, and DNA is absent. The sample table gives just over 60,000 distinct CDR3 sequences. Approximately 4.5% of the sample belongs to the ten largest clones. What was sequenced was naive CXCR3- CD8+ T cells from blood. Interpreted using the paper, the cell subset or site label stands for: CD45RO-CCR7+CD27+CD95- naive CD8+ T cells lacking CXCR3 (TNR3-). Receptors originate from a human donor in good health. Some clones in this sample may be carry-over from other donors' samples.

V gene TRBV6-4 combines with J gene TRBJ2-3; TCRdb's D gene call, TRBD1, goes unchecked for lack of DNA. This CDR3 has 14 residues. The germline CDR1 and CDR2 sequences are MRHNA and SNTAGT. The CDR3 reads CASSQQGATDTQYF.

The CDR3 loop is CASSSTSGGIWDEKLFF. The chain recombines TRBV7-9 with TRBJ1-4; there is no DNA to check the TCRdb D call of TRBD1. CDR1 and CDR2 from the germline V gene are SEHNR and FQNEAQ (reference sequence). The length of the CDR3 is 17 residues.

The chain carries TRBV6-6 and TRBJ2-5. The V gene's germline CDR1 is MNHNY and CDR2 SVGAGI (reference sequence). The CDR3 covers 14 residues. The CDR3 spells CASSVGTLKETQYF.

V usage is TRBV20-1 and J usage is TRBJ2-1; TCRdb calls TRBD1, which cannot be checked without DNA. The CDR3 loop spans 13 amino acids. The germline gives CDR1 DFQATT, CDR2 SNEGSKA (reference sequence). CDR3 sequence reads: CSARDRGGNEQFF.

V gene TRBV7-2 combines with J gene TRBJ1-5; TCRdb picks TRBD1, but there is no DNA to check that call. CDR1 and CDR2 from the germline V gene are SGHTA and FQGNSA. The CDR3 runs 12 residues. CDR3 protein: CASSFYGGPAHF.

The rearrangement uses TRBV7-9 and TRBJ2-3; TCRdb's D call, TRBD2, is unchecked because there is no DNA. This CDR3 region has 15 residues. CDR1 and CDR2 (germline): SEHNR, FQNEAQ (reference sequence). The CDR3 reads CASSSRTSGTDTQYF.

V is TRBV5-5 and J is TRBJ2-1. This CDR3 spans 13 amino acids. Germline V gene sequence: CDR1 SGHKS, CDR2 YYEKEE (reference sequence). This chain's CDR3 is CASSLTNYNEQFF.

The genes are TRBV20-1 and TRBJ1-5. Germline-derived CDR1 and CDR2 are DFQATT and SNEGSKA (reference sequence). This CDR3 region has 13 residues. The CDR3 loop is CSATPITRVFQHF.

The genes are TRBV28 and TRBJ2-1; TCRdb indicates TRBD2, and absent DNA this call remains unverified. The CDR3 extends over 15 amino acids. The germline gives CDR1 MDHEN, CDR2 SYDVKM. The CDR3 spells CASSLGPSNYNEQFF.

The V gene is TRBV7-9, the J gene TRBJ2-5; the D call of TRBD1 rests on TCRdb alone, since no DNA is present to check it. The CDR3 covers 14 residues. CDR1 SEHNR and CDR2 FQNEAQ come from the germline V gene (reference sequence). The CDR3 sequence is CASRWTGDQETQYF.

This rearrangement joins TRBV6-5 to TRBJ1-6; TCRdb calls TRBD1, which cannot be checked without DNA. Germline loops: CDR1 MNHEY, CDR2 SVGAGI. The CDR3 is 16 residues long. CDR3 sequence reads: CASSYNMGTPNSPLHF.

The chain has TRBV27 and TRBJ2-3; as DNA is missing, the TRBD1 call by TCRdb cannot be tested. The length of the CDR3 is 16 residues. CDR1 MNHEY and CDR2 SMNVEV come from the germline V gene (reference sequence). Here the CDR3 reads CASSLITGYRVDTQCF.

The chain carries TRBV29-1 and TRBJ1-1; no DNA is available, so the TRBD1 call from TCRdb remains unchecked. The length of the CDR3 is 12 residues. Germline V gene sequence: CDR1 SQVTM, CDR2 ANQGSEA. CDR3 amino acids: CSVHPGNTEAFF.